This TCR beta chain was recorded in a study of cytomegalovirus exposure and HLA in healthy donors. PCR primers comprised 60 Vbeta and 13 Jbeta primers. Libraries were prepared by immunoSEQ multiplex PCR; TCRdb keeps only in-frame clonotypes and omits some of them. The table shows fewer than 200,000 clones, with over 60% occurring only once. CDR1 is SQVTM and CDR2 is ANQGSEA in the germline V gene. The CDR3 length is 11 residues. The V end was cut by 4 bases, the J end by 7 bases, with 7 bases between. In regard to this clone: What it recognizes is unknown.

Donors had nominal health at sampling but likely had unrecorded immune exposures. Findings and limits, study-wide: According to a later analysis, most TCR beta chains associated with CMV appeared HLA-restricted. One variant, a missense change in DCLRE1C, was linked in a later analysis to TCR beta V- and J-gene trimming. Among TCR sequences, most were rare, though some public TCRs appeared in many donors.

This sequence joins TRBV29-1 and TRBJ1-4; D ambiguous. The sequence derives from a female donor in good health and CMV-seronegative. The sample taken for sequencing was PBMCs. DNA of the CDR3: TGCAGCGTTGTAGTTCTTGAAAAACTGTTTTTT. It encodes CSVVVLEKLFF.